This TCR beta chain was observed in a study of blood T cells in healthy people across ages. The CDR3 totals 12 residues. V was trimmed by 6 bases and J by 2 bases, leaving 10 bases between them. The germline gives CDR1 SQVTM, CDR2 ANQGSEA. This clonotype was seen repeatedly, ten times or more. Its antigen is currently unknown. Regarding the study as a whole: It was the long-lived donors that had more naive CD4+ cells and higher diversity than aged donors. With donor CMV status unknown, expanded clonotype changes were possibly confounded.

A sample-barcoded 5' primer and a J-beta primer mix were used in a second PCR of about 7 to 12 cycles. MiXCR, applied by TCRdb to the 5' RACE reads, yields one record per CDR3 protein. The sample contains around 580,000 distinct CDR3 sequences, 40% to 50% of which appear only once. Healthy Caucasian individuals from Russia aged about 6 to 100 were enrolled as donors. RNA extraction gave at least 5 micrograms of total RNA per sample. The receptor was isolated from a man aged 80 or over in good health. Sequenced: blood. This rearrangement joins TRBV29-1 to TRBJ2-5; the D gene is possibly TRBD1 (6 bases). CDR3 bases: TGCAGCGTGATGACAGGTCAAGAGACCCAGTACTTC. Amino acids: CSVMTGQETQYF.